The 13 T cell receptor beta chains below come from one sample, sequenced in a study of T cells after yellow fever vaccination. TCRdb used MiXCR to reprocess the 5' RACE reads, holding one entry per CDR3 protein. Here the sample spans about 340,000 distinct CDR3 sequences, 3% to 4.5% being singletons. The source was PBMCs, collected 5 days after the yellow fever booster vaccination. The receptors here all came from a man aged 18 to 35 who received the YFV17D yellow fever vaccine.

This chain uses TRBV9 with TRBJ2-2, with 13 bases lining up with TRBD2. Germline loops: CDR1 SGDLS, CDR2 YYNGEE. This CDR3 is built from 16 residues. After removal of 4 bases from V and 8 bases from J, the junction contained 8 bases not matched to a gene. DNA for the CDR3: TGTGCCAGCAGCCCCGGACTAGCGGGGGCGACTGGGGAGCTGTTTTTT. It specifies CASSPGLAGATGELFF.

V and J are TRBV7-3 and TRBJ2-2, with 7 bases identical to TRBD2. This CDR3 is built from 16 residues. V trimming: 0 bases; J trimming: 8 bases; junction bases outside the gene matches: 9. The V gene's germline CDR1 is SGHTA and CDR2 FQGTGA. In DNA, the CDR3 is TGTGCCAGCAGCTTAACAGCGGGGAGCTCCCAGGGGGAGCTGTTTTTT. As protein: CASSLTAGSSQGELFF.

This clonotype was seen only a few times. The CDR3 is CASNYRVTEAFF. CDR3 nucleotide sequence: TGTGCCAGCAACTACCGTGTCACTGAAGCTTTCTTT. The chain couples TRBV6-6 to TRBJ1-1, with D hard to call. Germline CDR1 reads MNHNY; CDR2 reads SVGAGI (reference sequence). Trimming left V 7 bases short and J 4 bases short, with 10 bases between. The CDR3 length is 12 residues.

In DNA, the CDR3 is TGTGCCAGTAGTCGGACTAGCGGGCTTAATGAGCAGTTCTTC. It codes for CASSRTSGLNEQFF. The rearrangement links TRBV19 to TRBJ2-1; TRBD2 matches at 11 bases. The J segment lost 7 bases and the V segment lost 5 bases, leaving 4 bases of the junction unmatched. The germline CDR1 and CDR2 sequences are LNHDA and SQIVND (reference sequence). The CDR3 is 14 residues long. The variable domain in full, completed from reference TRBV19 and TRBJ2-1, reads DGGITQSPKYLFRKEGQNVTLSCEQNLNHDAMYWYRQDPGQGLRLIYYSQIVNDFQKGDIAEGYSVSREKKESFPLTVTSAQKNPTAFYLCASSRTSGLNEQFFGPGTRLTVL.

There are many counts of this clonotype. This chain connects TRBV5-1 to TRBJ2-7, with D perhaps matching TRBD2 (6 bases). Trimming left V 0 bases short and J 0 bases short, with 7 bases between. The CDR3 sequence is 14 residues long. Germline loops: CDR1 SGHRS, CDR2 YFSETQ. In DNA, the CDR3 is TGCGCCAGCAGCTTGGCAGCGGGCTCCTACGAGCAGTACTTC. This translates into CASSLAAGSYEQYF.

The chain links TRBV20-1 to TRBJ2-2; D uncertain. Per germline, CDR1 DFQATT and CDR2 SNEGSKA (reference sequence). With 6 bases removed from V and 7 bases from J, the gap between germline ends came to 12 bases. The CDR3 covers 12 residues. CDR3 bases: TGCAGTGCCCAGACCCCTATCGGGGAGCTGTTTTTT. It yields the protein CSAQTPIGELFF.

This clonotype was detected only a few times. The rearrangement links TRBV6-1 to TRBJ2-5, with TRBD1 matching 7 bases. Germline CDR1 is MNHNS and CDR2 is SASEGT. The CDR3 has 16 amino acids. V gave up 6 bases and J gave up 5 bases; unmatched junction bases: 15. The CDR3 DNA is TGTGCCAGCAGACCTTCACCAGGGGGAATATATGAGACCCAGTACTTC. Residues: CASRPSPGGIYETQYF.

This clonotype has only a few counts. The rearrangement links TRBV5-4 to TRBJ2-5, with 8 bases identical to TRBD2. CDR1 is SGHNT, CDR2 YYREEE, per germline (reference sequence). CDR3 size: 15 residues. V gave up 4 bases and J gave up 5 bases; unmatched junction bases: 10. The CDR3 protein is CASSVGTSLVETQYF. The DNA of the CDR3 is TGTGCCAGCAGCGTCGGGACTAGTCTGGTGGAGACCCAGTACTTC.

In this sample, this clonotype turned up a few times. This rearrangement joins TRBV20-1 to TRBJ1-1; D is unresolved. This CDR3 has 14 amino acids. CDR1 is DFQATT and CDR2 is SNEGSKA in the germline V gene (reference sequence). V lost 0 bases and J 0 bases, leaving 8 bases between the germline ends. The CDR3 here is CSARDPGMNTEAFF. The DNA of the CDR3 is TGCAGTGCTAGAGATCCGGGGATGAACACTGAAGCTTTCTTT.

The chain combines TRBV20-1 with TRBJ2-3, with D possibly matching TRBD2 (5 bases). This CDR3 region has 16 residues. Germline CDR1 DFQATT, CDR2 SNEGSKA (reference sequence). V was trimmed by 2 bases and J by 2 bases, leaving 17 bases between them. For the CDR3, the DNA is TGCAGTGCTAGATCCCCCGGGCGAGGGAACACAGATACGCAGTATTTT. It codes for CSARSPGRGNTDTQYF.

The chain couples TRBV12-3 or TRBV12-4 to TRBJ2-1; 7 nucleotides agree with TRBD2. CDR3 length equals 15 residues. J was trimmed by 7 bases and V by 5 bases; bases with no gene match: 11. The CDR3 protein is CASSHPGTISNEQFF. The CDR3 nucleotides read TGTGCCAGCAGTCACCCCGGGACTATAAGTAATGAGCAGTTCTTC.

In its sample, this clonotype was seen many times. As DNA, the CDR3 is TGTGCCAGCAGCATACCACAGGGGGCCGGGGAGCTGTTTTTT. It translates to CASSIPQGAGELFF. The V call is TRBV7-9, the J call TRBJ2-2; 8 nucleotides agree with TRBD1. Germline V lookup: CDR1 SEHNR, CDR2 FQNEAQ (reference sequence). The V segment lost 5 bases and the J segment 6 bases; nucleotides outside the gene matches: 5. This CDR3 is 14 amino acids long.

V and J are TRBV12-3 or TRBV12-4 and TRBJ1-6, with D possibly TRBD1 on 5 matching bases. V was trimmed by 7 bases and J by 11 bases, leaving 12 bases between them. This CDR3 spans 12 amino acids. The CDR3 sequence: CASTPGGTPLHF. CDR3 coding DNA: TGTGCCAGCACCCCCGGGGGGACACCCCTCCACTTT.